Listed below are T cell receptor beta chains from one sample, sequenced in a study of human T cells and chemical hapten exposure. TCRdb passed the RACE reads through MiXCR, listing each CDR3 protein once. The sample has 100,000 or so distinct CDR3 sequences; about 9.6% are singletons. This sample comprised whole blood, obtained in connection with sensitization to the hapten diphenylcyclopropenone (DPC). The receptors originated from a woman between 40 and 55 years old with alopecia areata. Some clones in this sample may be carry-over from other donors' samples. The CDR3 runs from the conserved cysteine through the conserved F or W. The D gene is left open where the match is weak. Rows give clone size only sometimes, using once, few, many, or a class for an expanded clone.

J gene | clone size | D gene | V gene | CDR3 DNA | CDR3 protein
TRBJ2-7 | many | TRBD1 | TRBV6-5 | TGTGCCAGCAGTTACTCGGGACAGGGGGTCTACGAGCAGTACTTC | CASSYSGQGVYEQYF
TRBJ2-1 | many | NA | TRBV20-1 | TGCAGTGCTCCCGTCAGTCAGAGTAGGCAGTTCTTC | CSAPVSQSRQFF
TRBJ2-7 | many | NA | TRBV12-3/TRBV12-4 | TGTGCCAGCAGTTTAGGAACCTACGAGCAGTACTTC | CASSLGTYEQYF
TRBJ1-2 | NA | NA | TRBV6-1 | TGTGCCAGTGGAGGCTACACCTTC | CASGGYTF
TRBJ2-7 | NA | TRBD1 | TRBV9 | TGTGCCAGCAGCGTAGGGGGGACAGGGATGTACGAGCAGTACTTC | CASSVGGTGMYEQYF
TRBJ2-2 | many | NA | TRBV4-2 | TGTGCCAGCAGCCAGGGACAGAACACCGGGGAGCTGTTTTTT | CASSQGQNTGELFF
TRBJ2-2 | many | TRBD1 | TRBV30 | TGTGCCTGGAGTGGAGAGACAGGGGGCCACGGGGAGCTGTTTTTT | CAWSGETGGHGELFF
TRBJ2-3 | NA | TRBD1 | TRBV6-9 | TGTGCCAGCAGTTATCCCGGGGACAGGCCAACCACAGATACGCAGTATTTT | CASSYPGDRPTTDTQYF
TRBJ2-4 | many | NA | TRBV28 | TGTGCCAGCAGTTTGAGTTTGGCCAAAAACATTCAGTACTTC | CASSLSLAKNIQYF
TRBJ2-1 | NA | NA | TRBV18 | TGTGCCAGCTCACGCGGTCTCAGGGTCAATGAGCAGTTCTTC | CASSRGLRVNEQFF
TRBJ2-3 | many | NA | TRBV9 | TGTGCCAGCAGCCCCCGAGCTAGTCCCAAGCCAGATACGCAGTATTTT | CASSPRASPKPDTQYF
TRBJ1-1 | many | TRBD1 | TRBV28 | TGTGCCAGCAGTTTAATTGGGACAGGGCTGGCCACTGAAGCTTTCTTT | CASSLIGTGLATEAFF
TRBJ1-6 | NA | NA | TRBV20-1 | TGCAGTGCTAGAGTCCAGGGTCCCAATTCACCCCTCCACTTT | CSARVQGPNSPLHF
TRBJ2-1 | many | NA | TRBV6-2/TRBV6-3 | TGTGCCAGCAGTCCAAGGGAGAATGAGCAGTTCTTC | CASSPRENEQFF
TRBJ2-5 | many | NA | TRBV2 | TGTGCCAGCAGTGAAGAGACCCAGTACTTC | CASSEETQYF
TRBJ1-1 | few | TRBD1 | TRBV7-2 | TGTGCCAGCAGCAACCGGGACAGCCTGAACACTGAAGCTTTCTTT | CASSNRDSLNTEAFF
TRBJ2-5 | many | NA | TRBV6-2/TRBV6-3 | TGTGCCAGCAGCCCGGGGGAAGAGACCCAGTACTTC | CASSPGEETQYF